The source of this TCR beta chain is a study of neurological immune-mediated disorders. Whole-study findings and limits: Patients with HTLV-1-associated myelopathy showed the most TCR clonal expansion. Those with multiple sclerosis showed the least, falling below healthy controls.

Blood bank volunteers in Maryland, USA, served as healthy controls. Sorted libraries used 1 million CD4+ or CD8+ T cells. 5'RACE with 10-nucleotide random UMIs produced the cDNA. TCRdb fed the 5' RACE reads into MiXCR, producing one record per CDR3 protein. The sample consists of over 40,000 distinct CDR3 sequences, about 6% of them appearing once. This CDR3 is built from 11 residues. Germline assignment: CDR1 SGHKS and CDR2 YYEKEE (reference sequence). Trimming removed 4 bases at V and 9 bases at J, with 9 bases between. This clonotype was detected ten times or more. Its specificity is unknown. This sequence joins TRBV5-5 and TRBJ2-3; D is unresolved. Specimen: CD4+ T cells from blood. The receptor comes from a woman in her thirties or forties in good health. The CDR3 DNA is TGTGCCAGCAGCGTGATGGGGACGCAGTATTTT. This encodes CASSVMGTQYF.